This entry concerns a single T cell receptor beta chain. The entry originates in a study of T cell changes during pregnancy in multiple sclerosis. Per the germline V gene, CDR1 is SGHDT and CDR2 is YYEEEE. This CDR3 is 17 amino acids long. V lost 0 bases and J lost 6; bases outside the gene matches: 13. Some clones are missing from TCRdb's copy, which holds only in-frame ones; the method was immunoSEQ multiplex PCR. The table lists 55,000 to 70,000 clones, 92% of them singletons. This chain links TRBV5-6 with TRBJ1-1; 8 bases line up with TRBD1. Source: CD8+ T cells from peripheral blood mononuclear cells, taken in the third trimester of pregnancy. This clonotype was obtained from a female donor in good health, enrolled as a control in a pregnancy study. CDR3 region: CASSLDGQGAIPAEAFF. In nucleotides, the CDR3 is TGTGCCAGCAGCTTGGATGGGCAGGGGGCTATCCCAGCTGAAGCTTTCTTT. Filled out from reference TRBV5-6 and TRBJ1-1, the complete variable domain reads DAGVTQSPTHLIKTRGQQVTLRCSPKSGHDTVSWYQQALGQGPQFIFQYYEEEERQRGNFPDRFSGHQFPNYSSELNVNALLLGDSALYLCASSLDGQGAIPAEAFFGQGTRLTVV.